Each of the 8 T cell receptor beta chains below was sequenced from the same sample in a study of glioma-infiltrating T cells after dendritic cell vaccination. Sequencing used immunoSEQ multiplex PCR; TCRdb keeps in-frame clones, though not all of them. The data contain about 64,000 clones, 80% to 85% of them singletons. Here the sequenced sample was blood, taken before dendritic cell vaccination. All receptors come from a human donor with glioblastoma.

The count of this clone is one. The chain couples TRBV5-4 to TRBJ2-1, with a tentative D call TRBD2 (10 bases). Trimming left V 1 base short and J 7 bases short, with 30 bases between. Germline CDR1 and CDR2: SGHNT and YYREEE (reference sequence). The CDR3 covers 20 residues. CDR3: CASSLFGTGWSLAGVNEQFF. CDR3 in DNA: TGTGCCAGCAGCTTGTTTGGGACAGGGTGGTCGCTAGCGGGGGTGAATGAGCAGTTCTTC. The full variable domain, with the rest looked up from reference TRBV5-4 and TRBJ2-1, is ETGVTQSPTHLIKTRGQQVTLRCSSQSGHNTVSWYQQALGQGPQFIFQYYREEENGRGNFPPRFSGLQFPNYSSELNVNALELDDSALYLCASSLFGTGWSLAGVNEQFFGPGTRLTVL.

V usage is TRBV14 and J usage is TRBJ2-2; D may be TRBD1 (6 bases). V lost 5 bases to trimming and J lost 6 bases, with 10 bases between them. There are 13 residues in the CDR3. Germline V lookup: CDR1 SGHDN, CDR2 FVKESK. The CDR3 is CASSKQGSGELFF. The DNA of the CDR3 is TGTGCCAGCAGCAAACAGGGATCCGGGGAGCTGTTTTTT.

This clone was seen a single time. The rearrangement links TRBV19 to TRBJ2-2; D may be TRBD2 (5 bases). The CDR3 runs to 15 residues. Trimming pared 4 bases from V and 0 bases from J, leaving 9 bases between. Germline CDR1 and CDR2: LNHDA and SQIVND (reference sequence). This CDR3 reads CASSKWGANTGELFF. The CDR3 DNA follows: TGTGCCAGTAGTAAGTGGGGAGCGAACACCGGGGAGCTGTTTTTT.

The genes are TRBV27 and TRBJ2-5; D may be TRBD1 (5 bases). V was cut by 6 bases and J by 5 bases, with 13 bases left in between. This CDR3 is 13 amino acids long. Germline CDR1 reads MNHEY; CDR2 reads SMNVEV (reference sequence). The CDR3 coding sequence is TGTGCCAGCAGGGACACCCTACGGGAGACCCAGTACTTC. This codes for CASRDTLRETQYF.

The rearrangement uses TRBV9 and TRBJ1-2; 9 nucleotides align to TRBD1. Trimming took 3 bases from V and 6 from J; bases not matched to a gene: 9. The CDR3 runs 15 residues. The germline V gene has CDR1 SGDLS and CDR2 YYNGEE. The CDR3 sequence: CASSANRGRLDGYTF. The CDR3 DNA reads TGTGCCAGCAGCGCGAACAGGGGGCGACTCGATGGCTACACCTTC.

This clone came up a few times. J is TRBJ1-3 and V is TRBV5-1; the match to TRBD1 covers 7 bases. V trimming: 5 bases; J trimming: 8 bases; junction bases outside the gene matches: 7. Germline CDR1 SGHRS, CDR2 YFSETQ. The CDR3 extends over 13 amino acids. The CDR3 loop reads CASSLTGSHTIYF. For the CDR3, the DNA is TGCGCCAGCAGTTTGACAGGGTCGCACACCATATATTTT.

The chain couples TRBV28 to TRBJ1-2, with 7 bases lining up with TRBD1. The CDR3 totals 14 residues. V was clipped by 7 bases and J by 5 bases; unmatched bases: 10. Per germline, CDR1 MDHEN and CDR2 SYDVKM. The CDR3 DNA reads TGTGCCAGCACCAGAACAGGGGAACATTATGGCTACACCTTC. Translated, it gives CASTRTGEHYGYTF.

V is TRBV6-1 and J is TRBJ1-4, with a tentative D call TRBD1 (5 bases). This CDR3 is 15 amino acids long. Germline loops: CDR1 MNHNS, CDR2 SASEGT. The ends were cut back, 0 bases at V and 8 bases at J, with 13 bases in the middle. The DNA for the CDR3 is TGTGCCAGCAGTGAAGCTTTCGGGGGATGGGAAAAACTGTTTTTT. Translating it yields CASSEAFGGWEKLFF.